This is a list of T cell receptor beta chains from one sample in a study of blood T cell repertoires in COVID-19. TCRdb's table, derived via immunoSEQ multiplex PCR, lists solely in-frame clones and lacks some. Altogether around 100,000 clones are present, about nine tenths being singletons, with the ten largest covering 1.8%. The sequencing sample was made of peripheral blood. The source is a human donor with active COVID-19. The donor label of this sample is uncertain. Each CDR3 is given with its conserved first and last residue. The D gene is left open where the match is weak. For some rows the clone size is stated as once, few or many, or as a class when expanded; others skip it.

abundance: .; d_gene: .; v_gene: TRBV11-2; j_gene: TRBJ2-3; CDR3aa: CASGAARADTQYF; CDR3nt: TGTGCCAGCGGGGCGGCTAGAGCCGATACGCAGTATTTT
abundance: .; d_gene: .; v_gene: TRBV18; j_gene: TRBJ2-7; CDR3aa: CASSPTEPYEQYF; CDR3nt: TGTGCCAGCTCACCTACAGAGCCCTACGAGCAGTACTTC
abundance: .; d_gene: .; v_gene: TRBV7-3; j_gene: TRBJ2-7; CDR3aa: CASSLGSGFEQYF; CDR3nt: TGTGCCAGCAGCTTAGGGTCAGGTTTCGAGCAGTACTTC
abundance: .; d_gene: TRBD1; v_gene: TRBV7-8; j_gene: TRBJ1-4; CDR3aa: CASSLRDRVEEKLFF; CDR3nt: TGTGCCAGCAGCTTGAGGGACAGGGTGGAGGAAAAACTGTTTTTT
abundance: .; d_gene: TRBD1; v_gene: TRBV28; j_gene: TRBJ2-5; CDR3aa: CASRTGEETQYF; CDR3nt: TGTGCCAGTAGGACAGGGGAAGAGACCCAGTACTTC
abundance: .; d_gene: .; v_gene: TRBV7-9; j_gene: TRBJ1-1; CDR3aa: CASSSWAGTEAFF; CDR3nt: TGTGCCAGCAGCTCTTGGGCGGGAACTGAAGCTTTCTTT
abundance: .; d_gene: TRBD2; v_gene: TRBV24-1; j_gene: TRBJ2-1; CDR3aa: CATSDFRGAGGDNEQFF; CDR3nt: TGTGCCACCAGTGATTTTAGGGGAGCGGGGGGGGACAATGAGCAGTTCTTC
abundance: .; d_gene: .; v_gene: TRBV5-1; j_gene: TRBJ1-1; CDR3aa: CASSTGLNTEAFF; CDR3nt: TGCGCCAGCTCGACAGGTTTGAACACTGAAGCTTTCTTT
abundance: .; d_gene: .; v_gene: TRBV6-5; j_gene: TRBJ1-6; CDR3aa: CASSLGGWNSPLHF; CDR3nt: TGTGCCAGCAGCTTGGGGGGATGGAATTCACCCCTCCACTTT
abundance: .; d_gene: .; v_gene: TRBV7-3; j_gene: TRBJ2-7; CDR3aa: CASSLIGTPTSYEQYF; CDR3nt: TGTGCCAGCAGCTTAATCGGGACTCCGACCTCCTACGAGCAGTACTTC
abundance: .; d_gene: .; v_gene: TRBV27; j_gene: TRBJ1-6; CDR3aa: CASSVRDTSGSPLHF; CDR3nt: TGTGCCAGCAGTGTCCGGGACACAAGTGGCTCACCCCTCCACTTT
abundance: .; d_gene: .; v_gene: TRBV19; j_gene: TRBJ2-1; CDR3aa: CASSIAPTGEEQFF; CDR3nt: TGTGCCAGTAGTATCGCCCCGACAGGAGAAGAGCAGTTCTTC
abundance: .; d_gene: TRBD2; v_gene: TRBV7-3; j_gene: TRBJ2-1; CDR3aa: CASSRGGPYNEQFF; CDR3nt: TGTGCCAGCAGCCGCGGGGGGCCCTACAATGAGCAGTTCTTC
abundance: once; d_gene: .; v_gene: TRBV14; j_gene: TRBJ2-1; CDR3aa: CASSQGLRDKFF; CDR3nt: TGTGCCAGCAGCCAGGGATTGAGGGACAAGTTCTTC
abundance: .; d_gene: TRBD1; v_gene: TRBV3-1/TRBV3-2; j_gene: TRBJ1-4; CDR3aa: CASSQPPGQGNEKLFF; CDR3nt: TGTGCCAGCAGCCAACCCCCGGGACAGGGGAATGAAAAACTGTTTTTT
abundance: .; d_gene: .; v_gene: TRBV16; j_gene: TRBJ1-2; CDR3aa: CASSQDSEAFYGYTF; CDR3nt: TGTGCCAGCAGCCAAGACAGCGAAGCCTTCTATGGCTACACCTTC
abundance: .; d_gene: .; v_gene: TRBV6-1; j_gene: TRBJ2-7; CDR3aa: CASSDRGYEQYF; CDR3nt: TGTGCCAGCAGTGACCGGGGTTACGAGCAGTACTTC
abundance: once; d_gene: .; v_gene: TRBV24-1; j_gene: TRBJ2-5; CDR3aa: CATSESRGETQYF; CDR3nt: TGTGCCACCAGTGAGTCAAGAGGAGAGACCCAGTACTTC
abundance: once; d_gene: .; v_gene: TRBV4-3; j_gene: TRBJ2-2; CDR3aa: CASSQEGGGNSNTGELFF; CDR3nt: TGCGCCAGCAGCCAAGAAGGGGGCGGGAATTCGAACACCGGGGAGCTGTTTTTT
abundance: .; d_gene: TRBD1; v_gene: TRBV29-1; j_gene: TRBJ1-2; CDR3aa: CSVLSDRDGYTF; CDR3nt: TGCAGCGTATTATCGGACAGGGATGGCTACACCTTC
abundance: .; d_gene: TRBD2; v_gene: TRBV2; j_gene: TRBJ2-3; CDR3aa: CARSASGGPANF; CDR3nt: TGTGCCAGGTCGGCGAGCGGGGGGCCGGCGAATTTT
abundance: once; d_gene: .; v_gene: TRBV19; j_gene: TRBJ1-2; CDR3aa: CASQQGHLDGYTF; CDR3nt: TGTGCCAGTCAGCAGGGACACCTCGATGGCTACACCTTC
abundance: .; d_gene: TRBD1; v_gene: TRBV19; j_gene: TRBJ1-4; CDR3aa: CASSPWTGLNEKLFF; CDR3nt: TGTGCCAGTAGTCCCTGGACAGGGTTGAATGAAAAACTGTTTTTT
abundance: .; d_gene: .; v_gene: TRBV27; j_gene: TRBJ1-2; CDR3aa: CASRPVRGLVDGYTF; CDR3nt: TGTGCCAGCAGGCCCGTCAGGGGCCTTGTCGATGGCTACACCTTC
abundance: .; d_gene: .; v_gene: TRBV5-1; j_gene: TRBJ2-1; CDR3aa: CASSLDLKREQFF; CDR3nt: TGCGCCAGCAGCTTGGATCTAAAGCGAGAGCAGTTCTTC
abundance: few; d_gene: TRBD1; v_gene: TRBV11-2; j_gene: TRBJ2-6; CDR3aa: CASSSLGQGNSGANVLTF; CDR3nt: TGTGCCAGCAGCTCCCTGGGACAGGGAAACTCTGGGGCCAACGTCCTGACTTTC
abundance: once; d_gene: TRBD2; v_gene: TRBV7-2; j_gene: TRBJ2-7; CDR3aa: CASSFVSGGSLGEQYF; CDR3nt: TGTGCCAGCAGCTTCGTGAGCGGGGGGTCCCTAGGCGAGCAGTACTTC
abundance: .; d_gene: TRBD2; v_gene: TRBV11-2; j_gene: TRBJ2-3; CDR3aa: CASSLDGLAGGLQEADTLYF; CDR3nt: TGTGCCAGCAGCTTAGATGGACTAGCGGGGGGCCTCCAGGAGGCAGATACGCTGTATTTT
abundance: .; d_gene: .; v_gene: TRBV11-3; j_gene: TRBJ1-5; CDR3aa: CASSHGGQVRAGNQPQHF; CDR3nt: TGTGCCAGCAGCCACGGTGGGCAGGTTCGGGCGGGAAATCAGCCCCAGCATTTT
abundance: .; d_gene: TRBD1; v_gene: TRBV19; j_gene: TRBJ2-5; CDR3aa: CASSTRIQGTKTQYF; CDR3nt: TGTGCCAGTAGTACCCGAATACAGGGGACCAAGACCCAGTACTTC
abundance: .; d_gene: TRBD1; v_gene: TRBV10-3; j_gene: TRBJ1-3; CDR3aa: CAISADRVPTGNTIYF; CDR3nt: TGTGCCATCAGTGCCGACAGGGTTCCAACTGGAAACACCATATATTTT
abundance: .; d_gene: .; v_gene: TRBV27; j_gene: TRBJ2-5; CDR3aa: CASWRGQGRHEETQYF; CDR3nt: TGTGCCAGCTGGCGGGGGCAGGGGAGGCATGAAGAGACCCAGTACTTC
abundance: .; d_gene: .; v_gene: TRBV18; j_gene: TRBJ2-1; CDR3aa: CASSPGFQVPSGEQFF; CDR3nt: TGTGCCAGCTCACCGGGATTTCAGGTCCCCTCAGGGGAACAGTTCTTC
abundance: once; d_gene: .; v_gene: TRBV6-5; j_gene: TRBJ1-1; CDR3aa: CASTHAGRNTEAFF; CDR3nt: TGTGCCAGCACCCACGCGGGGCGGAACACTGAAGCTTTCTTT
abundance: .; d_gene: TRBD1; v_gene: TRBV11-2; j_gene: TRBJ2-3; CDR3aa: CASSAWTGTSTDTQYF; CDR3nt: TGTGCCAGCAGCGCCTGGACAGGGACCAGCACAGATACGCAGTATTTT
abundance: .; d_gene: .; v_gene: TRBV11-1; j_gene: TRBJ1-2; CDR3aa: CASSSPGVLIDGYTF; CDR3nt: TGTGCCAGCAGCTCCCCAGGGGTGTTGATTGATGGCTACACCTTC
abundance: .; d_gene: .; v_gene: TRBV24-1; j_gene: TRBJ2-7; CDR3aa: CATSDPEDTAYEQYF; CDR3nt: TGTGCCACCAGTGACCCAGAGGACACAGCCTACGAGCAGTACTTC
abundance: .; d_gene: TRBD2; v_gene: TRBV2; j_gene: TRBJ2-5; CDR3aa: CASSPTSGVETQYF; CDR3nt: TGTGCCAGCAGTCCCACTAGCGGGGTTGAGACCCAGTACTTC
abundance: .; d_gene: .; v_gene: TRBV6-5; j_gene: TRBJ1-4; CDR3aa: CASRTGGGFEKLFF; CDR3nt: TGTGCCAGCAGAACTGGGGGGGGATTTGAAAAACTGTTTTTT
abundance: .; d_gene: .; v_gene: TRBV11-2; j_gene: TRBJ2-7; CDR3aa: CASSWGLIYEQYF; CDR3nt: TGTGCCAGCAGCTGGGGACTTATCTACGAGCAGTACTTC
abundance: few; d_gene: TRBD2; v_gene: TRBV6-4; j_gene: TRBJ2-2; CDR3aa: CASSPSGGSTGELFF; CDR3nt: TGTGCCAGCAGTCCTAGCGGGGGGAGTACCGGGGAGCTGTTTTTT
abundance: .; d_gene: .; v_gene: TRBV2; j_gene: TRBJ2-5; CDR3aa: CASSVRVSETQYF; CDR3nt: TGTGCCAGCAGTGTGAGGGTGTCAGAGACCCAGTACTTC
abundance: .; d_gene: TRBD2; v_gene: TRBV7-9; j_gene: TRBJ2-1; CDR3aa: CASSLTTSEVYNEQFF; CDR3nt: TGTGCCAGCAGCTTAACGACTAGCGAGGTCTACAATGAGCAGTTCTTC
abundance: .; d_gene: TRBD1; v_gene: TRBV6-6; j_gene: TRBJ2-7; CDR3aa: CASSSGTGVEQYF; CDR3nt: TGTGCCAGCAGCTCCGGGACAGGGGTCGAGCAGTACTTC
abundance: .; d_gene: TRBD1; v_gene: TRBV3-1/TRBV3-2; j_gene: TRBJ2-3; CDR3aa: CASSQDLTGGDTQYF; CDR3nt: TGTGCCAGCAGCCAAGATTTAACAGGGGGTGATACGCAGTATTTT
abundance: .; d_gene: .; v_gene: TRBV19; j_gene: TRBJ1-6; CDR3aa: CASSPPQGINSPLHF; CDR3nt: TGTGCCAGTAGCCCCCCGCAGGGGATTAATTCACCCCTCCACTTT
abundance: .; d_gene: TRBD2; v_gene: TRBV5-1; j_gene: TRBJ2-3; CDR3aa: CASIGTSGDTDTQYF; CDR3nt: TGCGCCAGCATCGGGACTAGCGGGGACACAGATACGCAGTATTTT
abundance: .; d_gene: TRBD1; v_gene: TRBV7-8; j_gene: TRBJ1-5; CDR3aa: CASSLAGGQGIQPQHF; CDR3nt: TGTGCCAGCAGCTTAGCAGGGGGACAGGGCATTCAGCCCCAGCATTTT